The following is a T cell receptor beta chain sequence with its context. The data derive from a study of shared clonotypes between healthy human individuals. At deep level, the assay was performed. The table came from immunoSEQ multiplex PCR; TCRdb's copy has only in-frame clones and leaves some out. Of a few million clones in the sample, just over 90% are singletons; the top ten hold 0.35% to 0.5%. The sequence derives from a man younger than 30 in good health. Some clones in this sample may be carry-over from other donors' samples. Sequencing input: naive CD4+ T cells from PBMCs. Specified subset: CD45RA+ positively selected.

CDR3 sequence (DNA): TGTGCCAGCAGCCAAGAAACGGGAGTGGGGAATGAGCAGTTCTTC. The encoded protein is CASSQETGVGNEQFF. This sequence joins TRBV4-2 and TRBJ2-1; D might be TRBD2 (6 bases). Germline CDR1 reads LGHNA; CDR2 reads YNFKEQ. This CDR3 is 15 amino acids long. V lost 0 bases and J lost 7, with 13 bases in between.